This T cell receptor beta chain was observed in a study of beta chain features in type 1 diabetes. Background on the study: All samples together contributed 95 million to 110 million sorted cells for examination. Points from the study as a whole: No resolution was reached here on whether HLA type influences TCRB rearrangement. Type 1 diabetes patients had moderately but significantly shorter TCRB CDR3s in all four CD4+ subsets.

This clone turned up a few times. Its specificity is unknown. Based on CD45RO/CCR7/CD25/CD127/CD95/CD27, CD4+ regulatory, stem cell-like memory, naive and central memory cells were sorted. Germline lookup yields CDR1 MNHNS and CDR2 SASEGT. V was clipped by 4 bases and J by 6 bases; unmatched bases: 10. The CDR3 contains 15 residues. Every bit of the isolated RNA underwent reverse transcription, so sequencing read expressed TCRB transcripts. Here immunoSEQ multiplex PCR was the method, and the copy in TCRdb shows in-frame clones only, minus some. This sample has 600,000 to 700,000 clones, with around 11% found just once.

Sequencing used naive CD4+ T cells from blood. The sequence was obtained from a man younger than 45 with type 1 diabetes. The V and J genes are TRBV6-1 and TRBJ2-3; 7 bases agree with TRBD2. This chain's CDR3 is CASSGPGLRADTQYF. CDR3 DNA sequence: TGTGCCAGCAGTGGGCCGGGACTACGGGCGGATACGCAGTATTTT.